One sample yielded the 15 T cell receptor beta chains listed below, sequenced in a study of human T cells and chemical hapten exposure. TCRdb redid the calling of the RACE reads with MiXCR, one entry per CDR3 protein. The table shows roughly 100,000 distinct CDR3 sequences, with roughly a third occurring only once. Time point given: patch test 3, about 24 weeks after DPC sensitization. The treatment was: therapeutic diphenylcyclopropenone sensitization with weekly scalp DPC. This material consisted of whole blood, taken in connection with sensitization to the hapten diphenylcyclopropenone (DPC). Receptors were obtained from a man aged 35-49 years with alopecia areata. Some clones in this sample may be carry-over from other donors' samples.

The V and J genes are TRBV12-3 or TRBV12-4 and TRBJ1-5; the match to TRBD1 covers 10 bases. CDR3 size: 16 residues. The V and J ends lost 3 bases and 1 base, in that order; junction bases with no gene match: 3. As DNA, the CDR3 is TGTGCCAGCAGTTTGGGGGACAGGGGAAGCAATCAGCCCCAGCATTTT. Amino acids: CASSLGDRGSNQPQHF.

The V gene is TRBV7-9, the J gene TRBJ2-1; 10 bases map to TRBD2. The CDR3 sequence is 15 residues long. The germline CDR1 and CDR2 sequences are SEHNR and FQNEAQ (reference sequence). With V trimmed by 9 bases and J by 5 bases, 10 bases remained unmatched. CDR3 bases: TGTGCCAGAGCGGGGCTAGCGGGAGCTGACAATGAGCAGTTCTTC. It codes for CARAGLAGADNEQFF.

The chain combines TRBV27 with TRBJ1-5, with D possibly matching TRBD1 (5 bases). The CDR3 consists of 14 residues. Germline CDR1 reads MNHEY; CDR2 reads SMNVEV (reference sequence). V lost 0 bases and J lost 5, with 8 bases in between. The CDR3, as DNA: TGTGCCAGCAGTTTATCCGGGGGTTATCAGCCCCAGCATTTT. Amino acid sequence: CASSLSGGYQPQHF.

The chain is built from TRBV29-1 and TRBJ2-7; D call uncertain. The V gene lost 4 bases and the J gene lost 4 bases, with 11 bases spanning the gap. Germline V gene data show CDR1 as SQVTM and CDR2 as ANQGSEA. This CDR3 has 12 residues. The CDR3 DNA is TGCAGCGTTGTCAAAGCGAGTTACGAGCAGTACTTC. Protein: CSVVKASYEQYF.

The chain combines TRBV4-1 with TRBJ1-1; 10 bases agree with TRBD1. J lost 3 bases, V lost 3 bases, and 7 bases had no gene match. The CDR3 runs to 16 residues. The germline V gene has CDR1 MGHRA and CDR2 YSYEKL. The CDR3 DNA reads as TGCGCCAGCAGCCAGGGACAGGGGAAAAGCGACACTGAAGCTTTCTTT. It specifies CASSQGQGKSDTEAFF.

The V gene is TRBV3-1, the J gene TRBJ2-3; 14 bases align to TRBD2. The CDR3 is made up of 17 amino acids. V was pared by 0 bases and J by 8 bases, with 7 bases of the junction left unmatched. The V gene's germline CDR1 is LGHDT and CDR2 YNNKEL (reference sequence). Here the CDR3 DNA reads TGTGCCAGCAGCCAAGATGGGACTAGCGGGAGAAGAAGTACGCAGTATTTT. Protein product: CASSQDGTSGRRSTQYF.

In this sample, this clonotype turned up a few times. The V call is TRBV5-1, the J call TRBJ2-5, with D unresolved. The CDR3 is made up of 13 amino acids. V was pared by 4 bases and J by 5 bases, with 12 bases between. Per the germline V gene, CDR1 is SGHRS and CDR2 is YFSETQ. The CDR3 reads CASSRILGETQYF. CDR3 sequence (DNA): TGCGCCAGCAGCCGGATTTTGGGGGAGACCCAGTACTTC.

This clonotype has only a few counts. J is TRBJ2-3 and V is TRBV12-3 or TRBV12-4; 11 bases fit TRBD2. J lost 3 bases, V lost 5 bases, and 10 bases had no gene match. This CDR3 comprises 17 residues. The chain's CDR3 is CASSPVLAGVHTDTQYF. CDR3 DNA: TGTGCCAGCAGTCCAGTACTAGCGGGAGTTCATACAGATACGCAGTATTTT.

The chain joins TRBV4-1 to TRBJ2-3, with D possibly matching TRBD2 (5 bases). The germline V gene has CDR1 MGHRA and CDR2 YSYEKL. Deletions cut 0 bases from V and 2 bases from J, with 12 bases between. CDR3 length: 16 amino acids. CDR3 sequence reads: CASSQEIWRVTDTQYF. DNA of the CDR3: TGCGCCAGCAGCCAAGAGATATGGCGGGTCACAGATACGCAGTATTTT.

The rearrangement uses TRBV20-1 and TRBJ1-6; D gene uncertain. Germline CDR1 and CDR2: DFQATT and SNEGSKA (reference sequence). With 1 base removed from V and 7 bases from J, the gap between germline ends came to 17 bases. CDR3 size: 16 residues. The CDR3 bases are TGCAGTGCTAGAGGCCAGGCAGAGGTTTTAAATTCACCCCTCCACTTT. Translation gives CSARGQAEVLNSPLHF.

This clonotype was seen a handful of times. A read error may produce the germline difference seen at one junction end. The chain recombines TRBV7-7 with TRBJ2-3; 9 positions match TRBD2. The germline CDR1 and CDR2 sequences are SSHAT and FNYEAQ (reference sequence). This CDR3 comprises 16 residues. The CDR3 sequence: CASSPWGGRASDTQYF. Written as DNA, the CDR3 is TGTGCTAGCAGCCCTTGGGGCGGGAGGGCCTCAGATACGCAGTATTTT.

The chain joins TRBV24-1 to TRBJ1-2; weak D call: TRBD1 (6 bases). The CDR3 extends over 13 amino acids. Germline V gene lookup returns CDR1 KGHDR and CDR2 SFDVKD. Deletions cut 10 bases from V and 2 bases from J, with 13 bases between. CDR3 DNA: TGTGCCACGGGACACGAGGTGAACTATGGCTACACCTTC. Protein product: CATGHEVNYGYTF.

This clonotype showed up just a few times. This chain joins TRBV28 and TRBJ2-7, with a weak D call TRBD1 (5 bases). CDR1 and CDR2 (germline): MDHEN, SYDVKM. The CDR3 is 13 residues long. The germline V and J ends were trimmed by 2 bases and 4 bases, with 9 bases remaining between them. The CDR3 nucleotides are TGTGCCAGCAGTTTAGGGGCAGCTTACGAGCAGTACTTC. Translating it yields CASSLGAAYEQYF.

The chain has TRBV28 and TRBJ2-7; 11 bases match TRBD1. The CDR3 consists of 16 residues. Germline CDR1 MDHEN, CDR2 SYDVKM. Trimming removed 4 bases from V and 6 bases from J; junction bases left unmatched: 11. The CDR3 here is CASSSAGTGGSAEQYF. CDR3 sequence (DNA): TGTGCCAGCAGTTCTGCCGGGACAGGGGGATCGGCCGAGCAGTACTTC. Full variable domain (missing parts from reference TRBV28 and TRBJ2-7): DVKVTQSSRYLVKRTGEKVFLECVQDMDHENMFWYRQDPGLGLRLIYFSYDVKMKEKGDIPEGYSVSREKKERFSLILESASTNQTSMYLCASSSAGTGGSAEQYFGPGTRLTVT.

J is TRBJ2-1 and V is TRBV24-1; D remains ambiguous. This CDR3 comprises 13 residues. CDR1 and CDR2 (germline): KGHDR, SFDVKD. The V end lost 12 bases, the J end lost 4 bases, and 15 bases lay between the germline ends. Here the CDR3 DNA reads TGTGCCTCCAAGTCCGAGGATTACAATGAGCAGTTCTTC. Amino acids: CASKSEDYNEQFF.